Included here is one T cell receptor (beta chain) sequence, with context. Its antigen is currently unknown. Trimming stripped 3 bases from V and 1 base from J, with 8 bases between. This CDR3 comprises 14 residues. Germline V gene lookup returns CDR1 SGHTS and CDR2 YDEGEE. Clones were read by immunoSEQ multiplex PCR, and TCRdb kept only the in-frame ones, dropping some. The sample lists under 650,000 clones; roughly 95% were seen once. This sample was taken from a study of shared clonotypes between healthy human individuals. Study results and limitations: Clonotypes not shared had lower generation probabilities than those common to all four donors. On the whole, naive subsets had larger estimated richness than memory subsets had.

The source is a woman in her twenties or thirties in good health. This rearrangement joins TRBV5-8 to TRBJ2-4; possibly TRBD2 for D (6 bases). Sequencing used naive CD4+ T cells sorted from blood. Subset here: CD45RA+ positively selected. The CDR3 DNA sequence: TGTGCCAGCAGCTACCGGGGGGCCAAAAACATTCAGTACTTC. Translated: CASSYRGAKNIQYF.